This TCR beta chain was sequenced for a study of OX40 agonist ivuxolimab in advanced cancers. For the study at large: With ivuxolimab, an agonistic anti-OX40 (CD134) antibody, patients were treated. A male proportion of approximately 80% was recorded, with mean age about 60 years and range roughly 23 to 79.

Libraries were prepared by immunoSEQ multiplex PCR; TCRdb keeps only in-frame clonotypes and omits some of them. Here the sample spans roughly 71,000 clones, 75% to 90% being singletons. Study-level results: At 0.1 to 3.0 mg/kg, clonal expansion of CD4+ and CD8+ blood T cells had occurred by week 6.

As for this clone: Its specificity is unknown.

Specimen: CD4+ or CD8+ T cells sorted from blood, collected in a trial of the OX40 agonist ivuxolimab. The sequence was obtained from an adult with an advanced solid tumor such as melanoma, head and neck, liver or kidney cancer.

CDR3 bases: TGTGCCAGTAGTTCCCTGAGGGGCAACCCGCTTAAACTGTTTTTT. This translates into CASSSLRGNPLKLFF. The chain has TRBV19 and TRBJ1-4; possible D gene TRBD1, 5 bases. V lost 5 bases and J lost 11, with 21 bases in between. Germline assignment: CDR1 LNHDA and CDR2 SQIVND (reference sequence). This CDR3 is 15 amino acids long.